This TCR beta chain stems from a study of T cell changes during pregnancy in multiple sclerosis. V lost 2 bases, J lost 0 bases, and 13 bases lay in between. This CDR3 is built from 16 residues. The V gene's germline CDR1 is MDHEN and CDR2 SYDVKM. The method was immunoSEQ multiplex PCR; TCRdb's version includes in-frame clones alone and lacks a portion of them. The data hold roughly 80,000 clones, with about 88% observed a single time. V is TRBV28 and J is TRBJ1-2, with D hard to call. This clonotype was obtained from a female donor with multiple sclerosis, enrolled in a pregnancy study. The sample here was peripheral blood, taken before pregnancy. In DNA, the CDR3 is TGTGCCAGCAGTTTAGGTCCAGCGACGGCTAACTATGGCTACACCTTC. It yields the protein CASSLGPATANYGYTF.